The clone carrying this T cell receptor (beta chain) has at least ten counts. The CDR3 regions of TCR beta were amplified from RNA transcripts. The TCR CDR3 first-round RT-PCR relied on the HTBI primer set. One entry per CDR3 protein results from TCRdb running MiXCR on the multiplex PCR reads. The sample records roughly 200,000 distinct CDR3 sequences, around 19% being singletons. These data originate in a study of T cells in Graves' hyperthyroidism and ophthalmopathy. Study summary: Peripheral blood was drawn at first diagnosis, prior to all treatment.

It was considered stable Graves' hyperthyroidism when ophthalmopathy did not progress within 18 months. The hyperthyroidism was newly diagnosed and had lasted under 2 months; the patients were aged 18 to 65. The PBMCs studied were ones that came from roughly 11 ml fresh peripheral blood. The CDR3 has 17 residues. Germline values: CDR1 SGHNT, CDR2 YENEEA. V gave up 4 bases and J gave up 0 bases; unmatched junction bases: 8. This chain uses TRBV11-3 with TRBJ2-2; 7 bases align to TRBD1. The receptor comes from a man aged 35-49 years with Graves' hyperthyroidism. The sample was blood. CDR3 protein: CASSSPPGQPNTGELFF. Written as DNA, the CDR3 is TGTGCCAGCAGCTCCCCCCCGGGACAGCCGAACACCGGGGAGCTGTTTTTT.